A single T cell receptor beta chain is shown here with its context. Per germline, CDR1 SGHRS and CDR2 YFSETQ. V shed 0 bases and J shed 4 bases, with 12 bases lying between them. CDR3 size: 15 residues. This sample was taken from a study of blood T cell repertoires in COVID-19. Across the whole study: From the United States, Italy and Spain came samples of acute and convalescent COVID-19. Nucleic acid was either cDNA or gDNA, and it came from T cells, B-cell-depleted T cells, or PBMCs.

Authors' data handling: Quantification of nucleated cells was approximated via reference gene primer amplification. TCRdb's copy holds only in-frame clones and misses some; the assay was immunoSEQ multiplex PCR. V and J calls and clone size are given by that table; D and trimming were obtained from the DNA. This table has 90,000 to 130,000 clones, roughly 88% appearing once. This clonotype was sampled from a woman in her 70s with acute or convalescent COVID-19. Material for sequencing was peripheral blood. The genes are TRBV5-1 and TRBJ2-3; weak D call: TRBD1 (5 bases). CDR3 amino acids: CASSLGQGGPDTQYF. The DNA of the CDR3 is TGCGCCAGCAGCTTGGGGCAGGGTGGGCCAGATACGCAGTATTTT.